Listed below are T cell receptor beta chains from one sample, sequenced in a study of beta chain features in type 1 diabetes. Sequencing was performed with immunoSEQ multiplex PCR; in TCRdb, only in-frame clones are kept and a portion is missing. The sample yields some 700,000 clones, about an eighth seen once. The sample taken for sequencing was naive CD4+ T cells from blood. The source of these receptors is a man between 18 and 35 years old with type 1 diabetes. The CDR3 runs from the conserved cysteine through the conserved F or W. The D gene is left open where the match is weak. Clone size, where shown, is once, few, many, or a class for clones that have expanded.

j_gene	d_gene	abundance	v_gene	CDR3aa	CDR3nt
TRBJ1-1	.	few	TRBV30	CAWSVWWENTEAFF	TGTGCCTGGAGTGTATGGTGGGAGAACACTGAAGCTTTCTTT
TRBJ2-7	TRBD1	.	TRBV19	CASSIAGGPYEQYF	TGTGCCAGTAGTATAGCAGGGGGCCCCTACGAGCAGTACTTC
TRBJ1-5	.	few	TRBV18	CASSPTEDQPQHF	TGTGCCAGCTCACCGACCGAAGATCAGCCCCAGCATTTT
TRBJ2-1	.	few	TRBV5-4	CASSAERGNEQFF	TGTGCCAGCAGCGCCGAAAGGGGCAATGAGCAGTTCTTC
TRBJ2-5	TRBD1	.	TRBV15	CATSRVFTGGETQYF	TGTGCCACCAGCAGAGTCTTTACAGGGGGAGAGACCCAGTACTTC
TRBJ2-5	TRBD1	.	TRBV5-6	CASSDGTGGQETQYF	TGTGCCAGCAGCGATGGCACAGGGGGCCAAGAGACCCAGTACTTC
TRBJ1-4	.	few	TRBV27	CASSSQQPLRDEKLFF	TGTGCCAGCAGTTCCCAACAGCCCCTGCGCGATGAAAAACTGTTTTTT
TRBJ2-5	.	.	TRBV11-1	CASSRVQETQYF	TGTGCCAGCAGTCGAGTCCAAGAGACCCAGTACTTC
TRBJ1-1	.	few	TRBV30	CAWSVPGQWNTEAFF	TGTGCCTGGAGTGTACCAGGACAGTGGAACACTGAAGCTTTCTTT
TRBJ2-7	.	.	TRBV27	CASSLAGRGTYEQYF	TGTGCCAGCAGTTTAGCGGGCAGGGGTACCTACGAGCAGTACTTC
TRBJ2-1	.	.	TRBV6-1	CASSASGTREFF	TGTGCCAGCAGTGCATCCGGGACGAGGGAGTTCTTC
TRBJ2-5	.	.	TRBV18	CASSPQGQETQYF	TGTGCCAGCTCACCACAGGGGCAAGAGACCCAGTACTTC
TRBJ1-2	.	few	TRBV29-1	CSVEGQANYGYTF	TGCAGCGTTGAGGGGCAGGCTAACTATGGCTACACCTTC
TRBJ2-3	TRBD1	few	TRBV7-6	CASSLAGQGVADTQYF	TGTGCCAGCAGCTTAGCAGGCCAGGGGGTCGCAGATACGCAGTATTTT
TRBJ2-3	.	few	TRBV29-1	CSGGGFRDTQYF	TGCAGCGGTGGGGGCTTCCGGGATACGCAGTATTTT
TRBJ2-3	.	.	TRBV2	CASSGRQWTQYF	TGTGCCAGCAGTGGGCGGCAGTGGACGCAGTATTTT
TRBJ2-3	TRBD1	few	TRBV10-3	CASSGQGVTDTQYF	TGTGCCAGTAGCGGACAGGGGGTAACAGATACGCAGTATTTT
TRBJ2-3	TRBD2	.	TRBV5-4	CASNGLAGTDTQYF	TGTGCCAGCAACGGACTAGCCGGCACAGATACGCAGTATTTT
TRBJ2-6	.	few	TRBV28	CASSLKWGVTGANVLTF	TGTGCCAGCAGTTTGAAGTGGGGCGTGACTGGGGCCAACGTCCTGACTTTC
TRBJ2-7	.	.	TRBV30	CAFAGGGNEQYF	TGTGCCTTCGCAGGGGGAGGAAACGAGCAGTACTTC
TRBJ1-5	TRBD1	.	TRBV7-2	CASSLGQTYQPQHF	TGTGCCAGCAGCTTGGGACAGACCTATCAGCCCCAGCATTTT
TRBJ2-5	.	few	TRBV5-1	CASSLGIQSAQYF	TGCGCCAGCAGTCTGGGGATCCAATCAGCCCAGTACTTC
TRBJ2-7	TRBD2	few	TRBV11-2	CASSLGVTSGTYEQYF	TGTGCCAGCAGCTTAGGCGTGACTAGCGGCACCTACGAGCAGTACTTC
TRBJ1-5	.	.	TRBV30	CAWSPEDNQPQHF	TGTGCCTGGAGTCCCGAGGACAATCAGCCCCAGCATTTT
TRBJ1-4	.	few	TRBV19	CASTPSRGGEKLFF	TGTGCCAGTACCCCGAGCAGGGGAGGTGAAAAACTGTTTTTT
TRBJ2-1	.	.	TRBV10-2	CASSDRGNNEQFF	TGCGCCAGCAGTGACCGGGGGAACAATGAGCAGTTCTTC
TRBJ2-7	.	few	TRBV7-3	CASSLSGLASSYEQYF	TGTGCCAGCAGCTTAAGTGGGCTAGCCTCCTCCTACGAGCAGTACTTC
TRBJ1-5	.	.	TRBV4-2	CASSQDMLQGNQPQHF	TGTGCCAGCAGCCAAGATATGTTGCAGGGCAATCAGCCCCAGCATTTT
TRBJ2-7	.	.	TRBV5-1	CASSLSQGNELGNEQYF	TGCGCCAGCAGCTTGTCTCAGGGAAACGAGCTTGGGAACGAGCAGTACTTC
TRBJ2-7	.	few	TRBV5-1	CASSLGLGVSYEQYF	TGCGCCAGCAGCTTGGGCCTCGGCGTATCCTACGAGCAGTACTTC
TRBJ2-3	.	few	TRBV19	CASSSGDTQYF	TGTGCCAGTAGTTCAGGGGATACGCAGTATTTT
TRBJ1-6	TRBD1	.	TRBV30	CAWIPGGPSPLHF	TGTGCCTGGATCCCAGGGGGACCTTCACCCCTCCACTTT
TRBJ2-3	.	.	TRBV9	CASSVEVGSFKDTQYF	TGTGCCAGCAGCGTAGAGGTCGGGAGCTTTAAAGATACGCAGTATTTT
TRBJ2-7	.	few	TRBV15	CATSRDFYEQYF	TGTGCCACCAGCAGAGATTTCTACGAGCAGTACTTC
TRBJ1-5	.	.	TRBV28	CASSLHLDGNQPQHF	TGTGCCAGCAGTTTACACCTAGACGGCAATCAGCCCCAGCATTTT
TRBJ1-2	TRBD1	.	TRBV19	CASSSPGQKRYGYTF	TGTGCCAGTAGTTCCCCGGGACAGAAGAGGTATGGCTACACCTTC
TRBJ1-1	.	few	TRBV30	CAWSGADHTEAFF	TGTGCCTGGAGTGGTGCGGATCACACTGAAGCTTTCTTT
TRBJ2-3	.	.	TRBV4-1	CASSRGMGDTQYF	TGCGCCAGCAGCCGAGGAATGGGGGATACGCAGTATTTT